This T cell receptor (beta chain) was profiled in a study of cytomegalovirus exposure and HLA in healthy donors. The PCR used 60 Vbeta and 13 Jbeta primers. Produced via immunoSEQ multiplex PCR; TCRdb's table is partial and in-frame only. This table has 95,000 to 150,000 clones, around 78% appearing once. The germline gives CDR1 SGHRS, CDR2 YFSETQ. Trimming cost V 0 bases and J 5 bases, with 11 bases left between them. This CDR3 is 15 amino acids long. This clone was seen just once. This clonotype originated in a man aged 55 to 70 in good health and CMV-seropositive. The sample consisted of PBMCs. The chain has TRBV5-1 and TRBJ2-2, with D perhaps matching TRBD1 (7 bases). The CDR3 DNA follows: TGCGCCAGCAGCTTGGGACAGGGAGGAACCGGGGAGCTGTTTTTT. It translates to CASSLGQGGTGELFF. The variable domain in full, completed from reference TRBV5-1 and TRBJ2-2, reads KAGVTQTPRYLIKTRGQQVTLSCSPISGHRSVSWYQQTPGQGLQFLFEYFSETQRNKGNFPGRFSGRQFSNSRSEMNVSTLELGDSALYLCASSLGQGGTGELFFGEGSRLTVL.